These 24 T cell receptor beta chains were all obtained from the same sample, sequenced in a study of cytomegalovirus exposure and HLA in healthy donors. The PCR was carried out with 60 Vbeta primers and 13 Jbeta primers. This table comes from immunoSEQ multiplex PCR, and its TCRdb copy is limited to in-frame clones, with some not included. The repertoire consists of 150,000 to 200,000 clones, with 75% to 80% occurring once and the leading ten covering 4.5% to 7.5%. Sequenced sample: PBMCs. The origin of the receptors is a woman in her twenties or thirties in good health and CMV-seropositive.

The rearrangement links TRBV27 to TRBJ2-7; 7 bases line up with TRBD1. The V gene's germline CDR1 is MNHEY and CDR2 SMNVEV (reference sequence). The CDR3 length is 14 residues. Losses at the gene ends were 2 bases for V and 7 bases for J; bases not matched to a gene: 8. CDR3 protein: CASSLVGTESEQYF. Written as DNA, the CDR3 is TGTGCCAGCAGTTTAGTTGGGACAGAGTCTGAGCAGTACTTC.

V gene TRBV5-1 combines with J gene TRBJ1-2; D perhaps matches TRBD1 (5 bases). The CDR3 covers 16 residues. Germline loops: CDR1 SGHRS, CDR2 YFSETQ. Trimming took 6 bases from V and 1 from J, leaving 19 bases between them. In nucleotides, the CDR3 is TGCGCCAGCACCTCTGGCGGGGGAGAAGGTAACTATGGCTACACCTTC. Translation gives CASTSGGGEGNYGYTF.

The CDR3 here is CASSHREEWYNEQFF. CDR3 bases: TGCGCCAGCAGCCACCGAGAGGAATGGTACAATGAGCAGTTCTTC. The J gene is TRBJ2-1, the V gene TRBV5-1; no clear D gene. CDR3 length: 15 amino acids. CDR1 SGHRS and CDR2 YFSETQ come from the germline V gene. V was cut by 4 bases and J by 4 bases, with 15 bases left in between.

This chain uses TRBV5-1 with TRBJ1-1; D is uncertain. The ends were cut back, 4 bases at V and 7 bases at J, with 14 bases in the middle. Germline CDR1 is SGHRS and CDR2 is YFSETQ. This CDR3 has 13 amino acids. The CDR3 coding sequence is TGCGCCAGCAGCGGCGGATCGGTTCATGAAGCTTTCTTT. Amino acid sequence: CASSGGSVHEAFF.

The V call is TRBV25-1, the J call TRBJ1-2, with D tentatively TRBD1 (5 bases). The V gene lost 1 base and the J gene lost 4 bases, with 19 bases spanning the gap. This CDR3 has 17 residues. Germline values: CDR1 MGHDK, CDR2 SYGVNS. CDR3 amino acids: CASSESLGHSELYGYTF. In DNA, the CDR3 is TGTGCCAGCAGTGAATCCCTGGGGCACAGTGAACTCTATGGCTACACCTTC.

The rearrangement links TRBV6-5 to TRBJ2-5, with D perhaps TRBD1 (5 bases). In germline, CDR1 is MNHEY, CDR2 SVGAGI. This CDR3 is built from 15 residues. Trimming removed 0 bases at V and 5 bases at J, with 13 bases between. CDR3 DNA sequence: TGTGCCAGCAGTTACTCGTCAGGGATAGGCGAGACCCAGTACTTC. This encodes CASSYSSGIGETQYF.

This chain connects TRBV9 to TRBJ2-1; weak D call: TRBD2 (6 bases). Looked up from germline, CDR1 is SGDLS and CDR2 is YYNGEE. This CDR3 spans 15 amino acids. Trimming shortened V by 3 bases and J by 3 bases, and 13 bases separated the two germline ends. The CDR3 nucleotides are TGTGCCAGCAGCGCGGAGGGGACCCACTACAATGAGCAGTTCTTC. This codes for CASSAEGTHYNEQFF.

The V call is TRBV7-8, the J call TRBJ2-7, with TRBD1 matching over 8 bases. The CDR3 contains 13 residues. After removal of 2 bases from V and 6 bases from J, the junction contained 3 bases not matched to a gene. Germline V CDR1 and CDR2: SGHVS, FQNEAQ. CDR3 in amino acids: CASSLYQGAEQYF. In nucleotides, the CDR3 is TGTGCCAGCAGCTTATATCAGGGGGCCGAGCAGTACTTC.

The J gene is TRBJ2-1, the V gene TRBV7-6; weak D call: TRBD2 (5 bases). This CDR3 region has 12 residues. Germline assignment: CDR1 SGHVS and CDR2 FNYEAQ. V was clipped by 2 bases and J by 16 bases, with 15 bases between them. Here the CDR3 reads CASSLLASSFFF. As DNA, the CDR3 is TGTGCCAGCAGCTTATTGGCTAGCTCATTTTTCTTC.

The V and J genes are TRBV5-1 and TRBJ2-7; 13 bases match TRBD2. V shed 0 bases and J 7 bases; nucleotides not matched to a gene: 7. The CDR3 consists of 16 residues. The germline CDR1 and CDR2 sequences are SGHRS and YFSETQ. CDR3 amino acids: CASSLGTSGRLEEQYF. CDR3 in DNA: TGCGCCAGCAGCTTGGGGACTAGCGGGAGACTCGAAGAGCAGTACTTC.

The chain's CDR3 is CAGGIWREQGRYF. CDR3 nucleotides: TGCGCCGGGGGAATTTGGCGGGAGCAAGGTCGGTACTTC. V is TRBV23-1 and J is TRBJ2-7, with TRBD2 identical over 7 bases. TRBV23-1 is an open reading frame whose function is uncertain. This CDR3 is 13 amino acids long. The ends lost 11 bases at V and 12 bases at J; junction bases unmatched: 19.

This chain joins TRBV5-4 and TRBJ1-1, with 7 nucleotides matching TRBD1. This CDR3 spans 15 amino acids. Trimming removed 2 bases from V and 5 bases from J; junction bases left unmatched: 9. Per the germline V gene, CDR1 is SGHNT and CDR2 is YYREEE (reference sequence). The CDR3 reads CASSFGGGRETEAFF. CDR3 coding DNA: TGTGCCAGCAGCTTTGGAGGGGGCAGGGAAACTGAAGCTTTCTTT.

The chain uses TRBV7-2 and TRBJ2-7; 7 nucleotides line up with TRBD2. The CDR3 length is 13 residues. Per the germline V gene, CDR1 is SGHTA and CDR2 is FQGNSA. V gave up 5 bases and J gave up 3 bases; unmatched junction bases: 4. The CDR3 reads CASSPGLLYEQYF. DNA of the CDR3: TGTGCCAGCAGCCCGGGACTACTCTACGAGCAGTACTTC. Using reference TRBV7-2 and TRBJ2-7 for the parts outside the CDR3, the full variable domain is GAGVSQSPSNKVTEKGKDVELRCDPISGHTALYWYRQSLGQGLEFLIYFQGNSAPDKSGLPSDRFSAERTGGSVSTLTIQRTQQEDSAVYLCASSPGLLYEQYFGPGTRLTVT.

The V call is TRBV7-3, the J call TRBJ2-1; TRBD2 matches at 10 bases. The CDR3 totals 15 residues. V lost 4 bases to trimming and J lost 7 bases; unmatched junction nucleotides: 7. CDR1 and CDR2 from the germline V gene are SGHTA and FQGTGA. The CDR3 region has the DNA TGTGCCAGCAGCTCCGGACTAGCGGTTGGGAATGAGCAGTTCTTC. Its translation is CASSSGLAVGNEQFF.

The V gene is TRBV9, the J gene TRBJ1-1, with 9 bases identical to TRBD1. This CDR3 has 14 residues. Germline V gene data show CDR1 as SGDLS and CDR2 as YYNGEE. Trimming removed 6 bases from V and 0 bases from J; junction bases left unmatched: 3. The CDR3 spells CASTRTGVNTEAFF. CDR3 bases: TGTGCCAGCACCAGGACAGGGGTGAACACTGAAGCTTTCTTT.

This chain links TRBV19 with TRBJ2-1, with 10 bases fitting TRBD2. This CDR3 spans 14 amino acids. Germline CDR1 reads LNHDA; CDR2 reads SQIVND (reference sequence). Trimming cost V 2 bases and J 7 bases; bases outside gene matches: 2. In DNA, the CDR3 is TGTGCCAGTAGTATACTAGCGGGAGCAAATGAGCAGTTCTTC. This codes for CASSILAGANEQFF.

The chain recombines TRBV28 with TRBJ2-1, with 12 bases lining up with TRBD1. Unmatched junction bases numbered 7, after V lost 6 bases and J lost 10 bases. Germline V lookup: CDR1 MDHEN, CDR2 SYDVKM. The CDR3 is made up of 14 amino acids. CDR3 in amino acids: CASSTGQGAREQFF. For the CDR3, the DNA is TGTGCCAGCAGCACGGGACAGGGGGCACGGGAGCAGTTCTTC.

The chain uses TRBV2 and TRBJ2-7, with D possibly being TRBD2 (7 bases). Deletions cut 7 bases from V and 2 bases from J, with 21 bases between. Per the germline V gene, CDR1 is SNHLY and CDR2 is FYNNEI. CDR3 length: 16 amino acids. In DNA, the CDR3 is TGTGCCAGCACCCTCCTAGGGGGGGATAAACCCTACGAGCAGTACTTC. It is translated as CASTLLGGDKPYEQYF.

CDR3 nucleotide sequence: TGCGCCAGCAGCCAAGATCGAGGGGGGGCCCTTTACAATGAGCAGTTCTTC. Translating it yields CASSQDRGGALYNEQFF. The rearrangement links TRBV4-3 to TRBJ2-1, with D maybe TRBD2 (7 bases). The CDR3 is made up of 17 amino acids. Trimming shortened V by 0 bases and J by 4 bases, and 16 bases separated the two germline ends. CDR1 and CDR2 (germline): LGHNA, YSLEER.

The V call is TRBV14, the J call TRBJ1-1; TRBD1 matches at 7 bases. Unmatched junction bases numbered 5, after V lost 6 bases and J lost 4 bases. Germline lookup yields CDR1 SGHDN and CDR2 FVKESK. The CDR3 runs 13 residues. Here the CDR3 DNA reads TGTGCCAGCAGTCTTACAGGGGTCACTGAAGCTTTCTTT. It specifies CASSLTGVTEAFF.

CDR3: CASGSLSSYNEQFF. CDR3 DNA sequence: TGTGCCAGCGGCTCTCTAAGCTCCTACAATGAGCAGTTCTTC. J is TRBJ2-1 and V is TRBV7-9; D remains ambiguous. Germline V gives CDR1 SEHNR, CDR2 FQNEAQ (reference sequence). The V and J ends lost 8 bases and 0 bases respectively, with 11 bases between them. CDR3 length equals 14 residues.

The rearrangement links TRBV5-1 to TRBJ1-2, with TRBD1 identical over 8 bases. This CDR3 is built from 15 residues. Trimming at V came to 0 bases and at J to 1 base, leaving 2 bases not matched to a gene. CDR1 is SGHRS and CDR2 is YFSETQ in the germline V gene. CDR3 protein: CASSLGTGNNYGYTF. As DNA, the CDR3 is TGCGCCAGCAGCTTGGGGACAGGGAATAACTATGGCTACACCTTC. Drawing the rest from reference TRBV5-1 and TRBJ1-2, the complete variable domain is KAGVTQTPRYLIKTRGQQVTLSCSPISGHRSVSWYQQTPGQGLQFLFEYFSETQRNKGNFPGRFSGRQFSNSRSEMNVSTLELGDSALYLCASSLGTGNNYGYTFGSGTRLTVV.

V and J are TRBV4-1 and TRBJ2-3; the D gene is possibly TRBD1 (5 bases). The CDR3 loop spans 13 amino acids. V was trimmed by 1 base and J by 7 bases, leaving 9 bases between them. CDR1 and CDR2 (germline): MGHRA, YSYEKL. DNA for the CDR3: TGCGCCAGCAGCCAAGGCCGACAGTATACGCAGTATTTT. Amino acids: CASSQGRQYTQYF.

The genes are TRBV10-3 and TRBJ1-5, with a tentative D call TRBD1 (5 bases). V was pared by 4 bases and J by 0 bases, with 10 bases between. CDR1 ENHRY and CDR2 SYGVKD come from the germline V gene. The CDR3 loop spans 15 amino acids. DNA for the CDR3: TGTGCCATCAGTGCGACAGAGGATAGCAATCAGCCCCAGCATTTT. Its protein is CAISATEDSNQPQHF.